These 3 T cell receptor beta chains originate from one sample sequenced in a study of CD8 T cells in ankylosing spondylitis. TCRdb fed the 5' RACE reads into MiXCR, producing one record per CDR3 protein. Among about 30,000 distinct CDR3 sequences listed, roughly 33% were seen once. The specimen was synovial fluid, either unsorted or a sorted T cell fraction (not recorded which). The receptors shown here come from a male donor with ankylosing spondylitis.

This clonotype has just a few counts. The CDR3 spells CASSLGGLTEAFF. In DNA, the CDR3 is TGTGCCAGCAGCTTGGGCGGCCTAACTGAAGCTTTCTTT. This chain connects TRBV7-2 to TRBJ1-1; D gene ambiguous. The CDR3 is 13 amino acids. Germline assignment: CDR1 SGHTA and CDR2 FQGNSA. V gave up 3 bases and J gave up 5 bases, with 10 bases separating them.

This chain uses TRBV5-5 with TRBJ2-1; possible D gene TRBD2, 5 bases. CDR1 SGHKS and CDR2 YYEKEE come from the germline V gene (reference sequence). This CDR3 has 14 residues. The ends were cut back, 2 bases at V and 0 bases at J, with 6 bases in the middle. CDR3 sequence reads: CASSFGGSYNEQFF. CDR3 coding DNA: TGTGCCAGCAGCTTCGGAGGCTCCTACAATGAGCAGTTCTTC.

DNA for the CDR3: TGTGCCAGCAGACAGCTTGAAGAGACCCAGTACTTC. This encodes CASRQLEETQYF. The chain uses TRBV5-6 and TRBJ2-5, with D unresolved. Trimming took 5 bases from V and 3 from J, leaving 8 bases between them. The CDR3 loop spans 12 amino acids. Germline V gene sequence: CDR1 SGHDT, CDR2 YYEEEE. Supplemented by reference TRBV5-6 and TRBJ2-5, the full variable domain reads DAGVTQSPTHLIKTRGQQVTLRCSPKSGHDTVSWYQQALGQGPQFIFQYYEEEERQRGNFPDRFSGHQFPNYSSELNVNALLLGDSALYLCASRQLEETQYFGPGTRLLVL.